This T cell receptor beta chain was observed in a study of cytomegalovirus exposure and HLA in healthy donors (dated by TCRdb to 2015 to 2018). Background for the entire study: An earlier analysis of about 530 of the donors reported roughly 300 Gb of sequence data and around 100 million unique TCR beta sequences obtained from around 180 million T cells. An early release covering just under 650 HLA-typed donors comprised 250 to 350 gigabases of sequencing data and 85 million to 100 million unique TCR sequences. The genetic ancestry cluster associated with self-reported Caucasian donors included 65% to 90% of the roughly 360 genotyped donors. The study was designed to test whether signatures of past pathogen exposure could be identified by cataloging public T cell receptors. The T cell repertoires of 666 subjects were profiled by immunosequencing and related to cytomegalovirus serostatus. In addition to the first cohort of approximately 670 subjects, a separate validation cohort of 120 different subjects was used. To predict cytomegalovirus infection status, the study brought together high-throughput TCR immunosequencing, statistical association of individual TCRs with disease status, and machine learning. In a later analysis, previously published TCR beta repertoires from 670 or so donors were re-analyzed and high-resolution HLA genotyping was added so that TCR occurrence patterns could be studied. In the later analysis, no new phenotypic data were used to find candidate immune exposures; instead, reliance was placed on TCR beta sequences and their occurrence across donors. An earlier analysis of some 500 of the donors applied high-throughput TCR beta sequencing to assess whether each TCR beta V gene segment acted as functional or pseudogenic. Alongside the repertoire data, information on donor age, sex, ethnicity and CMV serostatus was compiled. In a later genetic analysis, genome-wide SNP genotypes for 398 of the 666 donors were used, and that subset was treated as a discovery cohort. All discovery cohort repertoires had been generated on a single sequencing platform. HLA typing covered class I and class II loci at four-digit resolution. The number of typed donors differed by locus: about 620-640 for A, B, C, DRB1 and DQB1; 500 to 550 for DQA1; around 580 for DPA1; and some 430 for DPB1. Four or five DR-DQ haplotypes were handled as single units for association and clustering because linkage in the cohort was strong. On average, approximately 250,000 unique TCR beta nucleotide sequences were sequenced per donor among some 420 genotyped donors of the cohort, with about 17% of those sequences being non-productive. Here is what the overall study found, with its caveats: In a later genetic analysis, a missense DCLRE1C variant was associated with V-gene and J-gene trimming of TCR beta chains, and the association was replicated in an independent cohort. In both the original and validation cohorts, the classifier was reported to diagnose cytomegalovirus status with high specificity and sensitivity. According to a later genetic analysis, donors in an Asian-associated ancestry cluster had fewer N-insertions in productive TCRs than the roughly 700-donor mean. The authors suggested that the approach could potentially be generalized to other disease states and immunological phenotypes. A total of 164 TCR beta chains were listed by the study as associated with cytomegalovirus. Because counts were too low, seventeen rarely observed V segments, including chromosome 9 orphons, were left out of the earlier analysis of 500 to 750 of the donors. Sequencing depth was assumed to be roughly uniform across donors in the presence/absence analyses, though that assumption may not hold. Several of the top co-occurrence clusters appeared to be linked to parvovirus B19, influenza, CMV and Epstein-Barr virus, according to a later analysis. In vitro tests confirmed that a few of the cytomegalovirus-associated TCR beta chains recognize cytomegalovirus antigens. The 87-base-pair reads could not distinguish some IMGT-functional V segments, including TRBV6-2 and TRBV6-3, so those segments were excluded. The only immune exposure information available for the cohort was CMV serostatus. While some public TCRs were present in many individuals, most TCR sequences turned up only very rarely across donors. Correlated functional status among segregating V segments might reflect linkage disequilibrium, but an unknown experimental factor could not be ruled out. The cohort was sequenced for TCR beta chains only, and without alpha or paired-chain data the features that could be detected were limited. When HLA alleles, especially DR and DQ, strongly co-occurred, TCR associations were difficult to assign to individual alleles. Specific HLA alleles were associated with 16,951 TCR beta sequences at a false discovery rate of 0.05 in a later analysis. An earlier analysis of approximately 570 of the donors showed that most TCR beta V segments appeared in productive rearrangements either about 87% or about 30% of the time, which broadly matched IMGT annotations. In a later analysis, HLA-associated TCR beta chains were found to be more clonally expanded and to have lower generation probabilities than equally common non-associated chains. A further reported finding was that TCR beta sequences accurately predicted the HLA-A and HLA-B alleles for most subjects in the first cohort. HLA typing was unavailable for some donors at each locus, so association tests used only the typed subset. A cluster of highly shared sequence variants was judged likely to be a technical artifact of the sequencing pipeline. According to a later analysis, most CMV-associated TCR beta chains appeared to be HLA-restricted, and the HLA associations seemed to be driven largely by CMV exposure. According to a later analysis, TCR association rates differed among HLA loci, with DRB1 alleles showing the most associated TCRs and HLA-C alleles showing the fewest.

From its cysteine to its phenylalanine, the CDR3 spans 16 amino acids. Only the CDR3 DNA stays, 48 bases, in frame from base 1. The germline V gene encodes CDR1 PRHDT and CDR2 FYEKMQ (reference sequence). V is trimmed back by 6 bases and J by 3 bases, and the junction contains 9 bases that no gene match accounts for. Library construction relied on the immunoSEQ multiplex PCR assay. The multiplex PCR relied on a mix of 60 forward primers for TCR Vbeta segments and 13 reverse primers for TCR Jbeta segments. The CDR3 region of rearranged TCR beta genes was amplified from genomic DNA with a multiplex PCR assay. The Illumina HiSeq System was used to sequence the amplified TCR beta libraries as 87-base-pair reads. From the authors' description of their analysis: Across the 500 to 700 repertoires, a later analysis counted 75 million to 90 million unique TCR beta chains, about 10 million of which were shared by at least two donors. Raw reads were error-corrected and collapsed into unique sequences by a nearest-neighbor algorithm in which closely related sequences were merged to remove PCR and sequencing errors. To assign V, D and J gene segments, CDR3 sequences were aligned to IMGT reference sequences. For a sequence to be retained, a match of at least six nucleotides was required to both a V gene segment and a J gene segment. A rearrangement was called productive if the CDR3 had no stop codons and remained in frame with V and J, and every other rearrangement was called non-productive. Following IMGT convention, CDR3 was defined as the stretch from the second conserved V-encoded cysteine up to the conserved J-encoded phenylalanine. The earlier analysis of about 610 of the donors excluded any sequence lacking an unambiguous match to a single V gene segment. In an earlier analysis of almost 600 of the donors, a V segment was called functional when productive rearrangements were above 56.7%, and segregating when the standard deviation between donors exceeded 5%. A statistical classification framework was built to diagnose cytomegalovirus status from the catalog of TCR beta chain sequences. In a later analysis, TCR nucleotide sequences were compared against IMGT/GENE-DB human TR gene sequences so that V and J genes could be assigned. The TCRdist pipeline was used in a later analysis to assign CDR3 sequences and most-parsimonious VDJ recombination scenarios. In a later analysis, each TCR beta chain was defined by its CDR3 amino acid sequence together with its V-gene family, and reads without a unique V-gene family were excluded. In a later analysis, fewer than 650 highly shared, low-generation-probability nucleotide sequences were removed to address suspected cross-contamination and a sequencing artifact. In a later analysis, a clonal expansion index was calculated for each public chain from normalized within-repertoire ranks of inferred template counts. Generation probabilities in a later analysis came from a VDJ recombination model fitted to out-of-frame rearrangements, and those results were checked against IGoR. In a later analysis, hypergeometric tests were used to score TCR-TCR, TCR-HLA and TCR-CMV co-occurrence, with a repertoire-size bias correction applied to TCR pairs. In a later analysis, false discovery rates were estimated by permuting HLA or CMV assignments 20 times. In a later analysis, co-occurring TCRs were grouped with DBSCAN, and TCRdist sequence similarity was added when clustering was performed within HLA-allele-positive subsets. Co-occurrence clustering excluded repertoires with fewer than 30,000 or more than 120,000 public chains, plus five with anomalous nucleotide sharing. Drawn from immuneACCESS, this table holds only the in-frame rearrangements with V and J called that TCRdb kept. Clones are partly lost; checked studies trace under half to an unresolved V gene and leave the rest unexplained. V and J calls plus clone size are reproduced from that table; the DNA served to infer D and trimming. The sample contains approximately 42,000 clones, approximately 81% of them found a single time. The ten top clones hold under 3% of the sample.

In total, roughly 670 healthy bone marrow donors made up the cohort. At the time of sampling, all cohort members were nominally healthy, though unrecorded immune exposures were likely present. The donor was CMV seronegative and belonged to the group of over 350 seronegative cohort members. Every donor gave a peripheral blood sample, and the peripheral blood mononuclear cells from that sample were used for TCR beta sequencing. The Qiagen DNeasy Blood Extraction Kit was used to extract genomic DNA from the blood cell samples. Concerning this clone itself: There is no known antigen for this receptor. It has no much larger one-base neighbor in the sample; base qualities were not kept.

The receptor was derived from a man aged 45-65 years in good health and CMV-seronegative. Sequencing was carried out using PBMCs. Recombination connected TRBV13 to TRBJ2-2, with TRBD1 matching 8 junction bases. The sequenced DNA: TGTGCCAGCAGTTCCGTAGGGGACAGGCACACCGGGGAGCTGTTTTTT. The resulting protein is CASSSVGDRHTGELFF.